The TCR beta chain described here comes from a study of cytomegalovirus exposure and HLA in healthy donors. Study information: The roughly 120 validation repertoires used the same platform as the approximately 700 first-cohort repertoires (as reported by a later analysis). Study results and limitations: Most TCR sequences were uncommon, yet certain public TCRs appeared in many donors. In vitro testing confirmed a few CMV-associated chains as specific for CMV antigens. A list of 150 or so TCR beta chains associated with cytomegalovirus was given.

In regard to this clone: Its antigen is unidentified.

Data came from immunoSEQ multiplex PCR; TCRdb stores just in-frame clones and leaves some out. The table has about 240,000 clones, approximately 87% seen once. Per germline, CDR1 SQVTM and CDR2 ANQGSEA. With 6 bases clipped from V and 2 bases from J, the junction kept 5 bases outside the gene matches. There are 13 residues in the CDR3. The sequenced material came from PBMCs. This TCR came from a man aged 18 to 29 in good health and CMV-seronegative. This chain connects TRBV29-1 to TRBJ2-7, with 9 bases fitting TRBD1. CDR3 bases: TGCAGCGTCCCCGGGACAGGGCCCTACGAGCAGTACTTC. Translation: CSVPGTGPYEQYF.